This T cell receptor beta chain is drawn from a study of PD-1 and CTLA-4 blockade in melanoma. Assay: immunoSEQ multiplex PCR; the TCRdb copy retains only in-frame clones and omits some. The table records almost 30,000 clones, roughly 89% of them present only once. Germline loops: CDR1 SGHVS, CDR2 FNYEAQ. CDR3 length: 13 residues. Trimming stripped 1 base from V and 3 bases from J, with 7 bases between. The chain links TRBV7-6 to TRBJ2-7, with D tentatively TRBD1 (6 bases). The specimen comprised CD8+ T cells from peripheral blood, sampled before anti-PD-1 treatment. This TCR came from a human donor with melanoma. The CDR3 DNA reads as TGTGCCAGCAGCTTAGGACAGGACTACGAGCAGTACTTC. It translates to CASSLGQDYEQYF.